These 32 T cell receptor beta chains originate from one sample sequenced in a study of PD-1 blockade in classical Hodgkin lymphoma. Profiling relied on immunoSEQ multiplex PCR, and the TCRdb table lists in-frame clones only, not all of them. The sample holds 50,000 to 65,000 clones, around 90% seen once. Indicated time point: cycle 4 day 1 (C4D1), after 5 to 7 weeks of nivolumab. Relapses following autologous stem cell transplantation were seen in all patients, with brentuximab vedotin exposure varying. The sequences come from peripheral blood mononuclear cells (PBMCs), collected before the fourth cycle of nivolumab. Source of these receptors: a human donor with classical Hodgkin lymphoma.

The chain uses TRBV6-6 and TRBJ1-1; D is perhaps TRBD1 (6 bases). V was pared by 8 bases and J by 1 base, with 11 bases between. The length of the CDR3 is 13 residues. The V gene's germline CDR1 is MNHNY and CDR2 SVGAGI (reference sequence). CDR3 sequence reads: CASSSGQNTEAFF. The CDR3 DNA follows: TGTGCCAGCTCATCGGGACAGAACACTGAAGCTTTCTTT.

The CDR3 DNA reads as TGTGCCAGCAGCTTAGGAGGGGGGGACGAGCAGTACTTC. Its protein is CASSLGGGDEQYF. The chain employs TRBV7-6 and TRBJ2-7; TRBD2 is a possible D gene (7 bases). Germline V CDR1 and CDR2: SGHVS, FNYEAQ. The V and J ends lost 1 base and 5 bases respectively, with 9 bases between them. The CDR3 spans 13 residues.

This CDR3 reads CASSLQGPTEQFF. The CDR3 DNA reads as TGTGCCAGCAGCTTACAGGGACCTACTGAGCAGTTCTTC. The chain is built from TRBV5-6 and TRBJ2-1, with D perhaps TRBD1 (6 bases). The V gene lost 2 bases and the J gene lost 9 bases, with 12 bases spanning the gap. The CDR3 covers 13 residues. The germline CDR1 and CDR2 sequences are SGHDT and YYEEEE.

CDR3 in amino acids: CASRLPQGTHEQYF. The CDR3 DNA follows: TGTGCCAGCAGGCTCCCTCAGGGGACCCACGAGCAGTACTTC. This chain connects TRBV28 to TRBJ2-7; D possibly corresponds to TRBD1 (6 bases). Trimming removed 6 bases at V and 5 bases at J, with 17 bases between. The germline V gene encodes CDR1 MDHEN and CDR2 SYDVKM. The CDR3 has 14 amino acids. The full variable domain, completed using reference TRBV28 and TRBJ2-7, is DVKVTQSSRYLVKRTGEKVFLECVQDMDHENMFWYRQDPGLGLRLIYFSYDVKMKEKGDIPEGYSVSREKKERFSLILESASTNQTSMYLCASRLPQGTHEQYFGPGTRLTVT.

This chain links TRBV28 with TRBJ1-2; no clear D. CDR1 and CDR2 from the germline V gene are MDHEN and SYDVKM. The CDR3 totals 16 residues. Trimming pared 7 bases from V and 0 bases from J, leaving 18 bases between. The CDR3 coding sequence is TGTGCCAGCATTCCCTCAGGCCTTAGTACTAACTATGGCTACACCTTC. Encoded protein: CASIPSGLSTNYGYTF.

The chain employs TRBV6-1 and TRBJ2-2, with TRBD1 matching over 8 bases. The V gene end was trimmed by 3 bases and the J gene end by 5 bases; junction bases not matched to a gene: 5. The germline CDR1 and CDR2 sequences are MNHNS and SASEGT. This CDR3 is 15 amino acids long. CDR3 amino acids: CASSDQGARTGELFF. The CDR3 DNA reads as TGTGCCAGCAGTGACCAGGGGGCGCGTACCGGGGAGCTGTTTTTT.

J is TRBJ2-1 and V is TRBV19; 10 nucleotides align to TRBD1. In germline, CDR1 is LNHDA, CDR2 SQIVND (reference sequence). V lost 7 bases to trimming and J lost 7 bases; unmatched junction nucleotides: 16. The CDR3 is made up of 17 amino acids. CDR3 DNA: TGTGCCAGTAAGGACCACATTCCAAGACAGGGGGCTAATGAGCAGTTCTTC. It is translated as CASKDHIPRQGANEQFF.

V usage is TRBV11-3 and J usage is TRBJ2-1; 8 bases are a match to TRBD1. From germline, CDR1 is SGHNT and CDR2 YENEEA. J lost 3 bases, V lost 0 bases, and 1 base had no gene match. This CDR3 contains 15 residues. The CDR3 spells CASSLEQGGYNEQFF. Here the CDR3 DNA reads TGTGCCAGCAGCTTAGAACAGGGGGGCTACAATGAGCAGTTCTTC.

The chain employs TRBV4-1 and TRBJ2-3, with D possibly being TRBD2 (7 bases). Trimming took 4 bases from V and 5 from J, leaving 13 bases between them. The CDR3 totals 14 residues. Germline V gene lookup returns CDR1 MGHRA and CDR2 YSYEKL. CDR3 in amino acids: CASSPGGQGDTQYF. As DNA, the CDR3 is TGCGCCAGCAGCCCGGGGGGCCAGGGAGATACGCAGTATTTT.

The rearrangement uses TRBV6-5 and TRBJ2-1, with no clear D. Germline values: CDR1 MNHEY, CDR2 SVGAGI. Trimming cost V 6 bases and J 0 bases, with 12 bases left between them. The CDR3 extends over 15 amino acids. CDR3 DNA: TGTGCCAGCAGCCCCCCCTTAAGCTCCTACAATGAGCAGTTCTTC. Translating it yields CASSPPLSSYNEQFF.

The J gene is TRBJ1-2, the V gene TRBV27; maybe TRBD1 (6 bases). The CDR3 totals 13 residues. Trimming removed 3 bases from V and 3 bases from J, with 8 bases in between. Germline lookup yields CDR1 MNHEY and CDR2 SMNVEV (reference sequence). CDR3 coding DNA: TGTGCCAGCAGTTTCAGGGGCTACTATGGCTACACCTTC. Protein: CASSFRGYYGYTF.

The chain carries TRBV5-1 and TRBJ2-7; the D gene is possibly TRBD1 (6 bases). The CDR3 sequence is 12 residues long. V gave up 3 bases and J gave up 9 bases, with 13 bases separating them. Germline CDR1 is SGHRS and CDR2 is YFSETQ. CDR3 nucleotide sequence: TGCGCCAGCAGCTCCTCAGGGGATGGGCAGTACTTC. It codes for CASSSSGDGQYF. Filled out from reference TRBV5-1 and TRBJ2-7, the complete variable domain reads KAGVTQTPRYLIKTRGQQVTLSCSPISGHRSVSWYQQTPGQGLQFLFEYFSETQRNKGNFPGRFSGRQFSNSRSEMNVSTLELGDSALYLCASSSSGDGQYFGPGTRLTVT.

Written as DNA, the CDR3 is TGTGCCAGCACAATAGCGGGTATGAATGAGCAGTTCTTC. It encodes CASTIAGMNEQFF. The chain recombines TRBV6-1 with TRBJ2-1; TRBD2 agrees at 7 bases. This CDR3 comprises 13 residues. Germline CDR1 is MNHNS and CDR2 is SASEGT. Trimming at V came to 7 bases and at J to 7 bases, leaving 7 bases not matched to a gene.

This clone has a single count. The chain links TRBV5-1 to TRBJ2-1; 8 nucleotides align to TRBD1. Germline lookup yields CDR1 SGHRS and CDR2 YFSETQ. The trim removed 0 bases at V and 2 bases at J, leaving 1 base unmatched. This CDR3 spans 15 amino acids. CDR3 coding DNA: TGCGCCAGCAGCTTGGAGGACAGGGCCTACAATGAGCAGTTCTTC. Amino acids: CASSLEDRAYNEQFF. The full variable domain, its missing parts supplied by reference TRBV5-1 and TRBJ2-1, is KAGVTQTPRYLIKTRGQQVTLSCSPISGHRSVSWYQQTPGQGLQFLFEYFSETQRNKGNFPGRFSGRQFSNSRSEMNVSTLELGDSALYLCASSLEDRAYNEQFFGPGTRLTVL.

The chain employs TRBV7-3 and TRBJ2-7, with D possibly TRBD1 on 6 matching bases. V lost 2 bases and J lost 1, with 9 bases in between. Per the germline V gene, CDR1 is SGHTA and CDR2 is FQGTGA. The CDR3 has 14 amino acids. The CDR3 region is CASSLPDRSYEQYF. The DNA of the CDR3 is TGTGCCAGCAGCTTACCAGACAGGTCCTACGAGCAGTACTTC.

This rearrangement joins TRBV5-1 to TRBJ1-1, with a tentative D call TRBD1 (6 bases). The CDR3 covers 14 residues. The germline V and J ends were trimmed by 4 bases and 3 bases, with 13 bases remaining between them. Germline V CDR1 and CDR2: SGHRS, YFSETQ. The CDR3 protein is CASSPQRGDTEAFF. The CDR3 DNA sequence: TGCGCCAGCAGCCCCCAGAGGGGGGACACTGAAGCTTTCTTT.

In its sample, this clone was seen once. CDR3 amino acids: CASKQGGQETEAFF. The CDR3, as DNA: TGCGCCAGCAAGCAAGGGGGCCAGGAGACTGAAGCTTTCTTT. The chain couples TRBV5-1 to TRBJ1-1; the match to TRBD1 covers 7 bases. The CDR3 has 14 amino acids. J was trimmed by 5 bases and V by 6 bases; bases with no gene match: 10. Germline loops: CDR1 SGHRS, CDR2 YFSETQ.

This chain connects TRBV6-5 to TRBJ1-1; no clear D. The V gene lost 0 bases and the J gene lost 5 bases, with 10 bases spanning the gap. The germline V gene has CDR1 MNHEY and CDR2 SVGAGI. This CDR3 comprises 14 residues. The CDR3 nucleotides are TGTGCCAGCAGTTACTCGCTGGCGGTAACTGAAGCTTTCTTT. Translating gives CASSYSLAVTEAFF.

This chain joins TRBV4-1 and TRBJ2-2, with D perhaps TRBD2 (7 bases). The CDR3 has 19 residues. Per the germline V gene, CDR1 is MGHRA and CDR2 is YSYEKL. V was cut by 3 bases and J by 6 bases, with 26 bases left in between. CDR3 residues: CASSHLLGGDQGNPGELFF. The CDR3 DNA is TGCGCCAGCAGCCACCTACTAGGGGGGGACCAAGGCAACCCCGGGGAGCTGTTTTTT.

The genes are TRBV9 and TRBJ1-6; D gene uncertain. Between the trimmed V and J ends, which lost 4 bases and 5 bases, there was a span of 13 bases. Germline V gene lookup returns CDR1 SGDLS and CDR2 YYNGEE. This CDR3 region has 15 residues. The CDR3 DNA reads as TGTGCCAGCAGCTCTCTGACGGCAGATAATTCACCCCTCCACTTT. Protein: CASSSLTADNSPLHF.

This clone was found once. The same CDR3 arises from other DNA sequences in this sample as well. The rearrangement links TRBV5-1 to TRBJ2-3, with 15 bases matching TRBD2. V lost 3 bases, J lost 6 bases, and 5 bases stayed unmatched. Germline V gives CDR1 SGHRS, CDR2 YFSETQ. This CDR3 has 16 amino acids. Written as DNA, the CDR3 is TGCGCCAGCAGCTCCGGACTAGCGGGGGGGCTTGATACGCAGTATTTT. Residues: CASSSGLAGGLDTQYF.

This clone showed up just a few times. The chain's CDR3 is CARGGTGGYEQYF. CDR3 sequence (DNA): TGTGCCAGAGGGGGGACAGGGGGTTACGAGCAGTACTTC. The chain uses TRBV2 and TRBJ2-7; 11 bases line up with TRBD1. The germline CDR1 and CDR2 sequences are SNHLY and FYNNEI. V trimming: 9 bases; J trimming: 4 bases; junction bases outside the gene matches: 5. This CDR3 has 13 amino acids.

The chain employs TRBV7-9 and TRBJ2-7, with TRBD1 identical over 7 bases. The ends lost 1 base at V and 2 bases at J; junction bases unmatched: 5. CDR1 is SEHNR, CDR2 FQNEAQ, per germline (reference sequence). The CDR3 runs 15 residues. CDR3 amino acids: CASSLGRQGTYEQYF. In DNA form, the CDR3 reads TGTGCCAGCAGCTTAGGTAGACAGGGAACCTACGAGCAGTACTTC. The full variable domain, rest sourced from reference TRBV7-9 and TRBJ2-7, is DTGVSQNPRHKITKRGQNVTFRCDPISEHNRLYWYRQTLGQGPEFLTYFQNEAQLEKSRLLSDRFSAERPKGSFSTLEIQRTEQGDSAMYLCASSLGRQGTYEQYFGPGTRLTVT.

The chain uses TRBV4-1 and TRBJ1-5; D is unclear. V lost 1 base and J lost 1, with 2 bases in between. This CDR3 region has 13 residues. The germline V gene has CDR1 MGHRA and CDR2 YSYEKL. The CDR3, as DNA: TGCGCCAGCAGCCAAGTAAGCAATCAGCCCCAGCATTTT. As protein: CASSQVSNQPQHF.

The genes are TRBV28 and TRBJ1-3; 10 bases align to TRBD1. This CDR3 spans 17 amino acids. V shed 6 bases, J shed 0 bases, and the junction held 8 bases outside the gene matches. Germline V lookup: CDR1 MDHEN, CDR2 SYDVKM. CDR3 loop: CASSSTDRGFSGNTIYF. The CDR3 DNA is TGTGCCAGCAGCAGTACGGACAGGGGGTTCTCTGGAAACACCATATATTTT.

The V call is TRBV5-1, the J call TRBJ2-1, with 9 bases fitting TRBD1. Looked up from germline, CDR1 is SGHRS and CDR2 is YFSETQ. This CDR3 has 15 residues. Trimming at V came to 3 bases and at J to 8 bases, leaving 9 bases not matched to a gene. CDR3 sequence (DNA): TGCGCCAGCAGCTCCACAGGGGGCCTGGGCGATGAGCAGTTCTTC. This codes for CASSSTGGLGDEQFF.

This chain links TRBV23-1 with TRBJ1-5; the match to TRBD1 covers 8 bases. TRBV23-1 is an open reading frame whose function is uncertain. This CDR3 region has 18 residues. The J segment lost 5 bases and the V segment lost 4 bases, leaving 16 bases of the junction unmatched. In DNA form, the CDR3 reads TGCGCCAGCAGTCTAAACCCCCACAGGGGGAGGCTCTATCAGCCCCAGCATTTT. This gives the protein CASSLNPHRGRLYQPQHF.

This clone has more than one count but fewer than ten. The CDR3 nucleotides read TGTGCCAGCGCAAGGGCAGTCCCCTACGAGCAGTACTTC. Amino acid sequence: CASARAVPYEQYF. The V and J genes are TRBV6-5 and TRBJ2-7; no clear D gene. The CDR3 totals 13 residues. CDR1 MNHEY and CDR2 SVGAGI come from the germline V gene. V was trimmed by 8 bases and J by 2 bases, leaving 13 bases between them.

This clone has only a few counts. V gene TRBV9 combines with J gene TRBJ1-1; no firm D call. The CDR3 loop spans 15 amino acids. Germline assignment: CDR1 SGDLS and CDR2 YYNGEE. The V and J ends lost 0 bases and 5 bases respectively, with 14 bases between them. The DNA for the CDR3 is TGTGCCAGCAGCGTAGGGGCGGGAGGTTTAACTGAAGCTTTCTTT. Translated: CASSVGAGGLTEAFF.

The genes are TRBV7-3 and TRBJ2-1, with D maybe TRBD2 (5 bases). CDR3 size: 16 residues. V shed 1 base and J shed 3 bases, with 13 bases lying between them. Germline values: CDR1 SGHTA, CDR2 FQGTGA. The chain's CDR3 is CASSLRGGLDYNEQFF. The CDR3 DNA sequence: TGTGCCAGCAGCTTAAGGGGTGGACTGGACTACAATGAGCAGTTCTTC.

The chain uses TRBV11-2 and TRBJ1-1, with D tentatively TRBD1 (6 bases). Germline V gene lookup returns CDR1 SGHAT and CDR2 FQNNGV. The V end was cut by 5 bases, the J end by 1 base, with 14 bases between. The CDR3 totals 15 residues. CDR3 in amino acids: CASSDRKQGNTEAFF. The CDR3 DNA is TGTGCCAGCAGCGACCGTAAACAGGGGAACACTGAAGCTTTCTTT. Full variable domain (outside the CDR3, taken from reference TRBV11-2 and TRBJ1-1): EAGVAQSPRYKIIEKRQSVAFWCNPISGHATLYWYQQILGQGPKLLIQFQNNGVVDDSQLPKDRFSAERLKGVDSTLKIQPAKLEDSAVYLCASSDRKQGNTEAFFGQGTRLTVV.

The V gene is TRBV6-6, the J gene TRBJ2-7; no reliable D call. The CDR3 loop spans 13 amino acids. Germline CDR1 MNHNY, CDR2 SVGAGI (reference sequence). The V end lost 0 bases, the J end lost 5 bases, and 8 bases lay between the germline ends. CDR3 bases: TGTGCCAGCAGTTACTCAGAATCGGACGAGCAGTACTTC. This translates into CASSYSESDEQYF.